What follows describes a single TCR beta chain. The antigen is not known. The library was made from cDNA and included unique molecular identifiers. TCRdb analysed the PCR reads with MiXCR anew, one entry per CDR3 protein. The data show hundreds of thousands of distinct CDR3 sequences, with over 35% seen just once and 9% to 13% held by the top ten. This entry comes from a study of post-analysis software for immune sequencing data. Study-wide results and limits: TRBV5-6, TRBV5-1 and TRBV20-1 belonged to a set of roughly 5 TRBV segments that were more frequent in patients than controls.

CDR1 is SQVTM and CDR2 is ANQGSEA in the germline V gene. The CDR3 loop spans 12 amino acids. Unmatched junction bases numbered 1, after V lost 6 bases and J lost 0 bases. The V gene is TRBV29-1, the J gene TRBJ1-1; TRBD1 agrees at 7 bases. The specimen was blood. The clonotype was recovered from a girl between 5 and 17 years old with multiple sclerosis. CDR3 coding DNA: TGCAGCGTAGGGGGCGTGAACACTGAAGCTTTCTTT. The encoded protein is CSVGGVNTEAFF. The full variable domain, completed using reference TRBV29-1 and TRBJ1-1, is SAVISQKPSRDICQRGTSLTIQCQVDSQVTMMFWYRQQPGQSLTLIATANQGSEATYESGFVIDKFPISRPNLTFSTLTVSNMSPEDSSIYLCSVGGVNTEAFFGQGTRLTVV.